The 10 T cell receptor beta chains below come from one sample, sequenced in a study of shared clonotypes between healthy human individuals. The table came from immunoSEQ multiplex PCR; TCRdb's copy has only in-frame clones and leaves some out. This sample has a few million clones, with about 92% found just once. Source material: naive CD4+ T cells sorted from blood. Subset indicated: CD45RA+ positively selected. These receptors were taken from a man aged 18 to 35 in good health.

The chain links TRBV10-3 to TRBJ2-3; 7 bases agree with TRBD1. V trimming: 4 bases; J trimming: 2 bases; junction bases outside the gene matches: 9. Germline assignment: CDR1 ENHRY and CDR2 SYGVKD. This CDR3 has 16 amino acids. The CDR3: CAISGAFGTATDTQYF. As DNA, the CDR3 is TGTGCCATCAGTGGGGCATTCGGGACAGCCACAGATACGCAGTATTTT.

The V and J genes are TRBV30 and TRBJ2-7; D unclear. Germline lookup yields CDR1 GTSNPN and CDR2 SVGIG (reference sequence). V lost 2 bases and J 3 bases, leaving 11 bases between the germline ends. The CDR3 is 13 amino acids. The CDR3: CAWSKQGLYEQYF. The CDR3 DNA sequence: TGTGCCTGGAGTAAACAAGGGCTCTACGAGCAGTACTTC.

The chain is built from TRBV5-4 and TRBJ2-1; TRBD2 is a possible D gene (6 bases). V was clipped by 6 bases and J by 7 bases, with 20 bases between them. Germline lookup yields CDR1 SGHNT and CDR2 YYREEE (reference sequence). The CDR3 runs 15 residues. Here the CDR3 reads CASTRWRDPGNEQFF. The CDR3, as DNA: TGTGCCAGCACCCGCTGGCGGGACCCCGGGAATGAGCAGTTCTTC.

Worth noting for this clone: Other DNA sequences of this sample code for an identical CDR3. The chain links TRBV19 to TRBJ2-2; no firm D call. This CDR3 is built from 12 residues. V was pared by 3 bases and J by 5 bases, with 4 bases between. CDR1 and CDR2 from the germline V gene are LNHDA and SQIVND (reference sequence). CDR3 in amino acids: CASSIRTGELFF. Written as DNA, the CDR3 is TGTGCCAGTAGTATCAGGACCGGGGAGCTGTTTTTT.

Points on this clone: At the DNA level, this CDR3 is encoded by other sequences in the same sample as well. The rearrangement links TRBV5-4 to TRBJ1-2; perhaps TRBD1 as D (5 bases). Germline loops: CDR1 SGHNT, CDR2 YYREEE (reference sequence). The CDR3 is 14 amino acids. V was cut by 0 bases and J by 2 bases, with 8 bases left in between. CDR3 sequence: CASSLAGANYGYTF. The CDR3 DNA sequence: TGTGCCAGCAGCTTGGCCGGGGCCAACTATGGCTACACCTTC.

The rearrangement links TRBV10-3 to TRBJ2-1, with 9 bases lining up with TRBD2. V shed 7 bases and J 9 bases; nucleotides not matched to a gene: 10. Germline assignment: CDR1 ENHRY and CDR2 SYGVKD. The CDR3 consists of 14 residues. DNA of the CDR3: TGTGCCATCACTCGGACTAGCGCCTGGGCTGAGCAGTTCTTC. This encodes CAITRTSAWAEQFF.

In its sample, this clone was seen once. This sequence joins TRBV11-3 and TRBJ2-2; D gene uncertain. This CDR3 is built from 14 residues. Germline CDR1 is SGHNT and CDR2 is YENEEA. V lost 2 bases and J 4 bases, leaving 8 bases between the germline ends. DNA of the CDR3: TGTGCCAGCAGCTTAATGACCTCCACCGGGGAGCTGTTTTTT. Translated, it gives CASSLMTSTGELFF. Together with reference TRBV11-3 and TRBJ2-2, the CDR3 gives the full variable domain: EAGVVQSPRYKIIEKKQPVAFWCNPISGHNTLYWYLQNLGQGPELLIRYENEEAVDDSQLPKDRFSAERLKGVDSTLKIQPAELGDSAVYLCASSLMTSTGELFFGEGSRLTVL.

V gene TRBV2 combines with J gene TRBJ1-4; D not certain. The CDR3 runs to 12 residues. Germline loops: CDR1 SNHLY, CDR2 FYNNEI. The DNA for the CDR3 is TGTGGCGGAGGCGGTAGAGTCGAAAAACTGTTTTTT. Translation: CGGGGRVEKLFF.

J is TRBJ2-1 and V is TRBV7-2, with 8 bases that match TRBD2. Germline assignment: CDR1 SGHTA and CDR2 FQGNSA. The junction had 7 bases not matched to a gene; V was cut back by 3 bases and J by 9 bases. The CDR3 is made up of 14 amino acids. The CDR3 sequence: CASSFPTSGSEQFF. CDR3 DNA: TGTGCCAGCAGCTTCCCAACTAGCGGAAGTGAGCAGTTCTTC.

This clone came up once. The chain links TRBV5-3 to TRBJ1-1; no reliable D call. TRBV5-3 qualifies as an ORF whose function is uncertain. Trimming took 4 bases from V and 0 from J, leaving 10 bases between them. This CDR3 is 14 amino acids long. The CDR3: CARSGPGVNTEAFF. The CDR3 DNA reads TGTGCCAGAAGCGGTCCCGGGGTGAACACTGAAGCTTTCTTT.